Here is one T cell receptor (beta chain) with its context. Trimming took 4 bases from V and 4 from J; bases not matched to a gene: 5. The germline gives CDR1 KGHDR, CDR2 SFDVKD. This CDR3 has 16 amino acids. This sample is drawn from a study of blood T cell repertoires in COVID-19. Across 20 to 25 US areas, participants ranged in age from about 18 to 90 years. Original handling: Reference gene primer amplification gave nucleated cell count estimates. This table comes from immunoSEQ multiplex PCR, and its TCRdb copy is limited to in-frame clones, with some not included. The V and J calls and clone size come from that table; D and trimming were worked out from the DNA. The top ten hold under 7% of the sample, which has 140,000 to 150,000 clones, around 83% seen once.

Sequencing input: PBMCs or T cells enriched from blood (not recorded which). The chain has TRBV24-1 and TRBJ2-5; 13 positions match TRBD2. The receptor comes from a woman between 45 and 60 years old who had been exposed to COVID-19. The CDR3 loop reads CATSDGLAGVGETQYF. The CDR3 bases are TGTGCCACCAGTGACGGACTAGCGGGAGTCGGAGAGACCCAGTACTTC.